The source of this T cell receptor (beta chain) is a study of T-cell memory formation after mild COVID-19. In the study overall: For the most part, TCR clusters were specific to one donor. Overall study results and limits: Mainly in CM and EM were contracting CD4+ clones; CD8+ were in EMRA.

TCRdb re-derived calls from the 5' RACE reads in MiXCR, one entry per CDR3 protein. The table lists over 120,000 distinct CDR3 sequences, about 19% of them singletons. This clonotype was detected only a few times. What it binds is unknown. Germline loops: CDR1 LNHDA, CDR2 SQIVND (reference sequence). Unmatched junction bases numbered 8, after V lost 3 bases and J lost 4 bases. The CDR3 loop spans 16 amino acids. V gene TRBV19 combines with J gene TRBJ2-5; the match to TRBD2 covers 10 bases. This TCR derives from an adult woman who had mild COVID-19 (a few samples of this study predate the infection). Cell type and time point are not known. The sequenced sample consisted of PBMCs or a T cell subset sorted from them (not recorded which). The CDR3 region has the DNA TGTGCCAGTAGTATCCTCGTAGCGGGAGGTAGAGAGACCCAGTACTTC. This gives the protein CASSILVAGGRETQYF.